This record covers a single T cell receptor beta chain. This may stem from a read error, because a much larger clone lies one nucleotide away. This specimen comes from a study of T-cell reconstitution after alpha-beta-depleted transplantation in children. The TCRbeta library was prepared with unique molecular identifiers. TCRdb used MiXCR to reprocess the PCR reads, holding one entry per CDR3 protein. The sample comprises fewer than 550,000 distinct CDR3 sequences, roughly a tenth of which are singletons, and 2% rests with the top ten. The material sequenced was PBMCs, taken before TCRalphabeta/CD19-depleted stem cell transplant. This receptor was identified in a child aged 2 to 15 with inherited bone marrow failure, due to receive a stem cell transplant.

CDR3 nucleotide sequence: TGCGGTGCTAGGATGGTCTCTGGAAACACCATATATTTT. It translates to CGARMVSGNTIYF. V and J are TRBV20-1 and TRBJ1-3; no clear D gene. Per germline, CDR1 DFQATT and CDR2 SNEGSKA (reference sequence). The CDR3 contains 13 residues.